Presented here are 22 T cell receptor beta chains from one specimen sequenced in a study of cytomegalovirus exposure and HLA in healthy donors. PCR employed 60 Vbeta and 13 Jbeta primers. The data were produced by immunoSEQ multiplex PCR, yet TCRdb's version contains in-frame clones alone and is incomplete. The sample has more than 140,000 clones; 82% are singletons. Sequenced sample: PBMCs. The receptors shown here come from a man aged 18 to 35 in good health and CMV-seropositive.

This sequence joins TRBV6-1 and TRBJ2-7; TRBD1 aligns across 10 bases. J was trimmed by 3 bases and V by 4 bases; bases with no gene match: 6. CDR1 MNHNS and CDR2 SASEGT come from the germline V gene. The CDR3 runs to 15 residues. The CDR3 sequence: CASSVPGTGVYEQYF. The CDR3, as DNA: TGTGCCAGCAGTGTTCCCGGGACAGGGGTCTACGAGCAGTACTTC.

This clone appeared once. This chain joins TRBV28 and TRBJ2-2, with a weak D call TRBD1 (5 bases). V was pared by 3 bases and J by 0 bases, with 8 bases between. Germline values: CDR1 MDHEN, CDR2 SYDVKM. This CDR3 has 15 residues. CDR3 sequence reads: CASSLQGTNTGELFF. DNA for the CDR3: TGTGCCAGCAGTTTGCAGGGAACGAACACCGGGGAGCTGTTTTTT.

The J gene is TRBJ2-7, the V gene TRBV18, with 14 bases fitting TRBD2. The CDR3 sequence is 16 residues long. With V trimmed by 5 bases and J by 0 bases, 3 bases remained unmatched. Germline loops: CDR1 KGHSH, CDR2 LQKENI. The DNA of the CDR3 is TGTGCCAGCTCATCTGGGACTAGCGGGAGCTCCTACGAGCAGTACTTC. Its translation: CASSSGTSGSSYEQYF.

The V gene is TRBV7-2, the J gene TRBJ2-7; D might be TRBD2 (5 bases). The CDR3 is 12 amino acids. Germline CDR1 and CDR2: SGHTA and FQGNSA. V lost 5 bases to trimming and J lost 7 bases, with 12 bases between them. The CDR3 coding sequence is TGTGCCAGCAGCCCCTCGGAGCGGGAGCAGTACTTC. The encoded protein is CASSPSEREQYF. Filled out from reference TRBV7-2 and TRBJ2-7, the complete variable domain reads GAGVSQSPSNKVTEKGKDVELRCDPISGHTALYWYRQSLGQGLEFLIYFQGNSAPDKSGLPSDRFSAERTGGSVSTLTIQRTQQEDSAVYLCASSPSEREQYFGPGTRLTVT.

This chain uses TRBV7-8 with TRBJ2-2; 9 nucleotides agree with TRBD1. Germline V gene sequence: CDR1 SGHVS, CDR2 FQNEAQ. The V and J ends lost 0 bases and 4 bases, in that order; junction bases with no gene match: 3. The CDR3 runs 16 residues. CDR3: CASSLATGGTTGELFF. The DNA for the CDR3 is TGTGCCAGCAGCTTAGCGACAGGGGGGACCACCGGGGAGCTGTTTTTT. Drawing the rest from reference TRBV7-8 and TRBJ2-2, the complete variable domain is GAGVSQSPRYKVAKRGQDVALRCDPISGHVSLFWYQQALGQGPEFLTYFQNEAQLDKSGLPSDRFFAERPEGSVSTLKIQRTQQEDSAVYLCASSLATGGTTGELFFGEGSRLTVL.

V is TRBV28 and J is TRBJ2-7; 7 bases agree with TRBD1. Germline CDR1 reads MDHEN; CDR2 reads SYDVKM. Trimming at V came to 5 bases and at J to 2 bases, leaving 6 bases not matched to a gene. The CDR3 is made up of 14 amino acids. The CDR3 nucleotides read TGTGCCAGCAGTCCAGGACAGGTACCCTACGAGCAGTACTTC. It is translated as CASSPGQVPYEQYF.

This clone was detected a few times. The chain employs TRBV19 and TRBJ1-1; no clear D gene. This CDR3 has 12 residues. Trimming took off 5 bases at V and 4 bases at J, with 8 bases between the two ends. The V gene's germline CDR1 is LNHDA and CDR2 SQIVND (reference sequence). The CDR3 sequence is CASSPSTTEAFF. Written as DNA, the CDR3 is TGTGCCAGTAGTCCCTCTACCACTGAAGCTTTCTTT.

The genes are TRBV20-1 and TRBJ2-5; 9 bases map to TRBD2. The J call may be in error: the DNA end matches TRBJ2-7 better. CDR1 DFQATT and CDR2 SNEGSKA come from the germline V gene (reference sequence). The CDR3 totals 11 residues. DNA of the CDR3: TGCAGTCCGGGGCGGGGGGGCGAGCAGTACTTC. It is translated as CSPGRGGEQYF.

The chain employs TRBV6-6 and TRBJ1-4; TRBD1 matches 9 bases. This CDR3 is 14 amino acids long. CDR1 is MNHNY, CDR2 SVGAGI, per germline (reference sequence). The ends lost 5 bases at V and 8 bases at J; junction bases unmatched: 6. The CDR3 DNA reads TGTGCCAGCAGTCGTGGACAGGGGCAGGAAAAACTGTTTTTT. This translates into CASSRGQGQEKLFF.

Written as DNA, the CDR3 is TGTGCCAGCAGTAACCAACGACAGGGAAGCTACGAGCAGTACTTC. Translating it yields CASSNQRQGSYEQYF. The gene calls are TRBV27 and TRBJ2-7; TRBD1 agrees at 7 bases. The V gene end was trimmed by 5 bases and the J gene end by 3 bases; junction bases not matched to a gene: 10. The CDR3 is 15 amino acids. Per the germline V gene, CDR1 is MNHEY and CDR2 is SMNVEV (reference sequence).

CDR3 DNA: TGTGCCTGGAGTGCGGTGAGCACAGATACGCAGTATTTT. This translates into CAWSAVSTDTQYF. This chain connects TRBV30 to TRBJ2-3; D remains unclear. The V gene's germline CDR1 is GTSNPN and CDR2 SVGIG (reference sequence). The CDR3 has 13 amino acids. Trimming shortened V by 1 base and J by 0 bases, and 5 bases separated the two germline ends. The full variable domain, its missing parts supplied by reference TRBV30 and TRBJ2-3, is SQTIHQWPATLVQPVGSPLSLECTVEGTSNPNLYWYRQAAGRGLQLLFYSVGIGQISSEVPQNLSASRPQDRQFILSSKKLLLSDSGFYLCAWSAVSTDTQYFGPGTRLTVL.

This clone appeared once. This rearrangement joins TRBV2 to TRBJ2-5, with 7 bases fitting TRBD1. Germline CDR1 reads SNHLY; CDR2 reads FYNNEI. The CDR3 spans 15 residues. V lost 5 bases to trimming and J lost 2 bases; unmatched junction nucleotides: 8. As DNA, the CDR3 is TGTGCCAGCAGTTCGAGGACAGGTTCTCAAGAGACCCAGTACTTC. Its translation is CASSSRTGSQETQYF.

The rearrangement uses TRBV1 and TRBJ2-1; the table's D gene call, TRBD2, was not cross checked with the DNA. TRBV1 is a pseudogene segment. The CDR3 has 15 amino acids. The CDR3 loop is CTSSASGSSYNEQFF. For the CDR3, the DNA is TGCACCAGCAGCGCTAGCGGGAGCTCCTACAATGAGCAGTTCTTC.

CDR3 in DNA: TGCGCCAGCAGTGACCCGAGGGACAGGGAGGTTACCTACGAGCAGTACTTC. Residues: CASSDPRDREVTYEQYF. V and J are TRBV10-2 and TRBJ2-7; 9 bases line up with TRBD1. J was trimmed by 2 bases and V by 3 bases; bases with no gene match: 11. The CDR3 has 17 residues. CDR1 and CDR2 (germline): WSHSY, SAAADI.

The CDR3 region has the DNA TGTGCCAGCAGTTTATTCGACGGGACAGGAGGCTATGGCTACACCTTC. Protein: CASSLFDGTGGYGYTF. The chain recombines TRBV27 with TRBJ1-2; 8 bases match TRBD1. The V segment lost 1 base and the J segment 4 bases; nucleotides outside the gene matches: 8. CDR3 length equals 16 residues. Germline CDR1 reads MNHEY; CDR2 reads SMNVEV (reference sequence).

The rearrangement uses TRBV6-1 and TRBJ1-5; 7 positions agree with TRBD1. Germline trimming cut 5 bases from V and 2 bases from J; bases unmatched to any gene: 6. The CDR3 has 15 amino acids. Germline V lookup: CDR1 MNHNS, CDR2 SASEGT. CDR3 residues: CASSREGAGNQPQHF. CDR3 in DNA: TGTGCCAGCAGTAGAGAGGGGGCGGGCAATCAGCCCCAGCATTTT.

The CDR3 region has the DNA TGTGCCAGCAGCCACGGGACTAGCGGGTTCTCCCGCGAGCAGTACTTC. It specifies CASSHGTSGFSREQYF. V usage is TRBV14 and J usage is TRBJ2-7, with 12 bases lining up with TRBD2. CDR1 SGHDN and CDR2 FVKESK come from the germline V gene. The junction had 9 bases not matched to a gene; V was cut back by 3 bases and J by 6 bases. The CDR3 is 16 residues long.

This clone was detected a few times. In DNA form, the CDR3 reads TGTGCCAGCAGTGTCGGTAGCGGCAGCGAGCAGTACTTC. Protein product: CASSVGSGSEQYF. This chain joins TRBV2 and TRBJ2-7; maybe TRBD2 (6 bases). Germline values: CDR1 SNHLY, CDR2 FYNNEI. Trimming shortened V by 4 bases and J by 6 bases, and 13 bases separated the two germline ends. CDR3 length: 13 residues.

The CDR3 loop is CASSFWRNHNEQFF. The CDR3 nucleotides read TGTGCCAGCAGCTTCTGGAGGAACCACAATGAGCAGTTCTTC. The chain recombines TRBV5-4 with TRBJ2-1, with D possibly TRBD2 on 5 matching bases. This CDR3 is 14 amino acids long. From germline, CDR1 is SGHNT and CDR2 YYREEE (reference sequence). V was trimmed by 2 bases and J by 5 bases, leaving 11 bases between them.

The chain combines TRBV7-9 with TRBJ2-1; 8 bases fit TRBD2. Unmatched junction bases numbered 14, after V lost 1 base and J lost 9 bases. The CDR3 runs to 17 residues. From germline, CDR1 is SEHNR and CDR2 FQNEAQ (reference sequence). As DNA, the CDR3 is TGTGCCAGCAGCTTAGATCTAGGAGCGGGGGTCGTTGGTGAGCAGTTCTTC. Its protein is CASSLDLGAGVVGEQFF.

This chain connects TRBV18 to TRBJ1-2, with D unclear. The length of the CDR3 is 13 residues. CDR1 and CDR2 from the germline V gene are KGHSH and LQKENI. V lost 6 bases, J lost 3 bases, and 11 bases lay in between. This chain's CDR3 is CASSPGGHYGYTF. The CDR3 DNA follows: TGTGCCAGCTCCCCCGGCGGTCACTATGGCTACACCTTC.

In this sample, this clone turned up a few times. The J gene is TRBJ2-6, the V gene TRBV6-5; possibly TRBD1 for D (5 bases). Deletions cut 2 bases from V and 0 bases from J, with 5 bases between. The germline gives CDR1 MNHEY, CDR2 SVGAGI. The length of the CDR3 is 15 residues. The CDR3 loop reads CASSYRGSGANVLTF. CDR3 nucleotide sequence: TGTGCCAGCAGTTACAGGGGCTCTGGGGCCAACGTCCTGACTTTC.